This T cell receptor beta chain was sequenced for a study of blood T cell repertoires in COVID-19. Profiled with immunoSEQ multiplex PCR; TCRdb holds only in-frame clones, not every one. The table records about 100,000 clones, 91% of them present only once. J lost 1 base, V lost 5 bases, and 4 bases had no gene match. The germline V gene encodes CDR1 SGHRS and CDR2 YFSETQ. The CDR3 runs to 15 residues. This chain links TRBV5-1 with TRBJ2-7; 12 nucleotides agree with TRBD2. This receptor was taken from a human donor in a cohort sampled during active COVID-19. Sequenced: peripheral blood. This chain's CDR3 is CASRLGLAGSYEQYF. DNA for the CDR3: TGCGCCAGCAGGCTAGGACTAGCGGGGTCCTACGAGCAGTACTTC.